The sequence of this TCR beta chain was determined in a study of T cell responses to AZD1222 COVID-19 vaccine. Findings and caveats of the study: Reportedly, close to half of spike-specific TCRs are directed against unmutated variant regions. Possibly, clonal diversity was underestimated; donors were largely white British and included more females. Following two doses of AZD1222, Spike-specific TCR breadth and depth rose.

This table comes from immunoSEQ multiplex PCR, and its TCRdb copy is limited to in-frame clones, with some not included. Of 170,000 or so clones in the sample, around 90% were seen once. The CDR3 totals 12 residues. CDR1 is SGHNT and CDR2 is YYREEE in the germline V gene (reference sequence). The V and J ends lost 3 bases and 5 bases respectively, with 9 bases between them. This clone was recorded a few times. Its target is unknown. The chain uses TRBV5-4 and TRBJ2-7; unclear D gene. The sequences come from peripheral blood, collected on day 0 of AZD1222 vaccination. This clonotype was sampled from an adult in good health. The CDR3 DNA sequence: TGTGCCAGCAGCTGGGGTCGAAACGAGCAGTACTTC. It codes for CASSWGRNEQYF.